The next 6 T cell receptor beta chains were all read from a single sample in a study of blood T cell repertoires in COVID-19. Clones were read by immunoSEQ multiplex PCR, and TCRdb kept only the in-frame ones, dropping some. Seen here are about 400,000 clones, 89% observed once, and the top ten hold 1.7%. Sequenced input: PBMCs or T cells enriched from blood (not recorded which). The receptors derive from a woman aged 25 to 39 who had recovered from COVID-19.

This clone was seen only a few times. The chain uses TRBV3-1 (or the pseudogene TRBV3-2) and TRBJ2-3; TRBD2 is a possible D gene (6 bases). Per the germline V gene, CDR1 is LGHDT and CDR2 is YNNKEL (reference sequence). Trimming took 1 base from V and 4 from J, leaving 12 bases between them. This CDR3 is 15 amino acids long. This CDR3 reads CASSQGGLVSDTQYF. In DNA, the CDR3 is TGTGCCAGCAGCCAAGGGGGACTTGTATCAGATACGCAGTATTTT.

CDR3 protein: CASSLGREAFF. The CDR3 DNA is TGTGCCAGCAGTTTGGGGAGGGAAGCTTTCTTT. The gene calls are TRBV28 and TRBJ1-1; D not certain. The CDR3 loop spans 11 amino acids. Germline V gene sequence: CDR1 MDHEN, CDR2 SYDVKM. The ends were cut back, 3 bases at V and 8 bases at J, with 7 bases in the middle. The full variable domain, its missing parts supplied by reference TRBV28 and TRBJ1-1, is DVKVTQSSRYLVKRTGEKVFLECVQDMDHENMFWYRQDPGLGLRLIYFSYDVKMKEKGDIPEGYSVSREKKERFSLILESASTNQTSMYLCASSLGREAFFGQGTRLTVV.

This chain connects TRBV6-5 to TRBJ1-5; tentatively, D is TRBD1 (6 bases). The CDR3 covers 13 residues. CDR1 is MNHEY and CDR2 is SVGAGI in the germline V gene. V shed 5 bases and J shed 3 bases, with 8 bases lying between them. CDR3 nucleotides: TGTGCCAGCAGTCCAGGGGTCAATCAGCCCCAGCATTTT. It is translated as CASSPGVNQPQHF.

The gene calls are TRBV3-1 (or the pseudogene TRBV3-2) and TRBJ1-2, with 7 bases fitting TRBD1. V shed 1 base, J shed 8 bases, and the junction held 19 bases outside the gene matches. Germline V lookup: CDR1 LGHDT, CDR2 YNNKEL (reference sequence). This CDR3 has 18 amino acids. The CDR3 reads CASSQGTTSGTAIGGYTF. The CDR3 region has the DNA TGTGCCAGCAGCCAAGGGACTACTTCCGGGACAGCTATTGGAGGCTACACCTTC.

This rearrangement joins TRBV29-1 to TRBJ2-7; TRBD2 agrees at 13 bases. Germline V gives CDR1 SQVTM, CDR2 ANQGSEA. V lost 7 bases and J lost 3; bases outside the gene matches: 9. CDR3 size: 15 residues. The DNA of the CDR3 is TGCAGCGCTCGCAGCGGGACTAGCGGGGTCTACGAGCAGTACTTC. It encodes CSARSGTSGVYEQYF.

Comments on this clone: This specimen includes other DNA sequences encoding the same CDR3. CDR3 amino acids: CASSPGQGANSPLHF. The DNA of the CDR3 is TGTGCCAGCTCACCAGGGCAGGGGGCGAATTCACCCCTCCACTTT. The V and J genes are TRBV18 and TRBJ1-6; 8 bases map to TRBD1. The CDR3 is 15 residues long. Trimming at V came to 2 bases and at J to 7 bases, leaving 4 bases not matched to a gene. Germline CDR1 is KGHSH and CDR2 is LQKENI.